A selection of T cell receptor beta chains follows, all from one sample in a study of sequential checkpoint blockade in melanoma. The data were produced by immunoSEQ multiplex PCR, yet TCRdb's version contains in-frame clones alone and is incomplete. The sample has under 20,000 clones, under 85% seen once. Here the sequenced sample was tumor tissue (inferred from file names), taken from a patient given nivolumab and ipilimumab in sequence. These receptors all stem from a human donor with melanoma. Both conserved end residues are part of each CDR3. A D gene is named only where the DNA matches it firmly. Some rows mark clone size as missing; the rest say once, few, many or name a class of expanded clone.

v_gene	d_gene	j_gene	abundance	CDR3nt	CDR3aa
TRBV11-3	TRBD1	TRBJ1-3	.	TGTGCCAGCAGCCTTGGACAGGGTGGAAACACCATATATTTT	CASSLGQGGNTIYF
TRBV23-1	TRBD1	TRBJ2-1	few	TGCGCCAGCAGCCAAGAACAGGGGCTATCCTACAATGAGCAGTTCTTC	CASSQEQGLSYNEQFF
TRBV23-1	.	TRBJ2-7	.	TGCGCCAGCAGCTTCGACAGAACCTACGAGCAGTACTTC	CASSFDRTYEQYF
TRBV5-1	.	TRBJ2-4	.	TGCGCCAGCAGCTTGGAGGGGCAGGGAGTCAAAAACATTCAGTACTTC	CASSLEGQGVKNIQYF
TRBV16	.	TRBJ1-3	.	TGTGCCAGCAGCCGGTCTCCGGGGTTTTCTGGAAACACCATATATTTT	CASSRSPGFSGNTIYF
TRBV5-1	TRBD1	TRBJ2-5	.	TGCGCCAGTGTATATGGGACAGGGAGAGGTCAAGAGACCCAGTACTTC	CASVYGTGRGQETQYF
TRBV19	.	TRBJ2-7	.	TGTGCCAGTAGACCTCAGGGGAGTGACTCCTACGAGCAGTACTTC	CASRPQGSDSYEQYF
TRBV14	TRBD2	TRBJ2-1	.	TGTGCCAGCAGCCTCCTGGGACTAGCTGGGGAGCAGTTCTTC	CASSLLGLAGEQFF
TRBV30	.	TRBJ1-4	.	TGTGCCTGGAGTGTACCTTCAACTAATGAAAAACTGTTTTTT	CAWSVPSTNEKLFF
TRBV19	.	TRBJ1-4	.	TGTGCCTCCTCCCCAGGGGTGAGAGAAAAACTGTTTTTT	CASSPGVREKLFF
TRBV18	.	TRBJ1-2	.	TGTGCCAGCTCACCCCTTTCAGGCCGTACGGAATACTATGGCTACACCTTC	CASSPLSGRTEYYGYTF
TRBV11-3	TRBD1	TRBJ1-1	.	TGTGCCAGCAGCACACGGGACAGCGTCGTGACTGAAGCTTTCTTT	CASSTRDSVVTEAFF
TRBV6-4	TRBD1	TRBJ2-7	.	TGTGCCAGCAGTGATCGTAGGGGGACAGGCAGTCCCTACGAGCAGTACTTC	CASSDRRGTGSPYEQYF
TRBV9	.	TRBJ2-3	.	TGTGCCAGCAGCGTACTCGGGGGCCTCACAGATACGCAGTATTTT	CASSVLGGLTDTQYF
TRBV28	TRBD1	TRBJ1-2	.	TGTGCCAGCAGTCTCCTCCGACAGGGCCCAGGTGGCTACACCTTC	CASSLLRQGPGGYTF
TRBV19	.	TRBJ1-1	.	TGTGCCAGTAGTATAGATGGGTGGACCACTGAAGCTTTCTTT	CASSIDGWTTEAFF
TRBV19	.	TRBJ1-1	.	TGTGCCAGGGAACCCCGGGACGAAGTGAACACTGAAGCTTTCTTT	CAREPRDEVNTEAFF
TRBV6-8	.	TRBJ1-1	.	TGTGCCAGCAGTTGGGACTGGGGGACTGAAGCTTTCTTT	CASSWDWGTEAFF
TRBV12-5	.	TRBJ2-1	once	TGTGCTAGTGGAGGAAGCGGGTCCTATGAGCAGTTCTTC	CASGGSGSYEQFF
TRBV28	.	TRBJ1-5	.	TGTGCCAGCAGTCCGTTGGGACGTAGCAATCAGCCCCAGCATTTT	CASSPLGRSNQPQHF
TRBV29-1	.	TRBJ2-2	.	TGCAGCGTTGAGGCGCAGGGGCTGAACACCGGGGAGCTGTTTTTT	CSVEAQGLNTGELFF
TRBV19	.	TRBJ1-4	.	TGTGCCAGTAGTAACCCACAGGGAGGAAAACTGTTTTTT	CASSNPQGGKLFF
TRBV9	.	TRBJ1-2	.	TGTGCCAGCAGTGAACACGGAAGCTATGGCTACACCTTC	CASSEHGSYGYTF
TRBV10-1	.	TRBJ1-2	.	TGCGCCAGCAGTGCGGACAGATATGGCTACACCTTC	CASSADRYGYTF
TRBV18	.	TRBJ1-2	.	TGTGCCAGCTCACCGGCCCCGAGGGCAGGTAATGGCTACACCTTC	CASSPAPRAGNGYTF
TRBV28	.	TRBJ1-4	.	TGTGCCAGCAGTTTTACGGGGGCAACTAATGAAAAACTGTTTTTT	CASSFTGATNEKLFF
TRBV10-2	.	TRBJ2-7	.	TGCGCCAGCAGTACCCTCGACAGCACCTACGAGCAGTACTTC	CASSTLDSTYEQYF
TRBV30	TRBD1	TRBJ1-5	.	TGTGCCCGATACAGGGGAAGTCAGCCCCAGCATTTT	CARYRGSQPQHF
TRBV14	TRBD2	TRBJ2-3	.	TGTGCCAGCAGCCAAGAAAAAATAGCGGGGATCAGCACAGATACGCAGTATTTT	CASSQEKIAGISTDTQYF
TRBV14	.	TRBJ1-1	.	TGTGCCAGCAGCCAGGGCCGGACGGAAAACACTGAAGCTTTCTTT	CASSQGRTENTEAFF
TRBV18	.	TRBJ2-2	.	TGTGCCAGCTCACCGGACTCCGGGGAGCTGTTTTTT	CASSPDSGELFF
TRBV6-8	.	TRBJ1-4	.	TGTGCCAGCAGACGACATACAACTAATGAAAAACTGTTTTTT	CASRRHTTNEKLFF
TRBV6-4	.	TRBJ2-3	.	TGTGCCATCAGTTCCACAGATACGCAGTATTTT	CAISSTDTQYF
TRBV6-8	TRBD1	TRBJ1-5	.	TGTGCCAGCAGGAAACAGGGGGGGACATATAGCAATCAGCCCCAGCATTTT	CASRKQGGTYSNQPQHF
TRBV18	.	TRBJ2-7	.	TGTGCCAGCTCAGCGGGACTTCTTGGCGAGCAGTACTTC	CASSAGLLGEQYF
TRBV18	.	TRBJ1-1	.	TGTGCCAGCTCTCTAAGGACGGTGAACACTGAAGCTTTCTTT	CASSLRTVNTEAFF
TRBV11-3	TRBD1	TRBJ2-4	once	TGTGCCAGCAGCTTGAACAGGGGTGCCAAAAACATTCAGTACTTC	CASSLNRGAKNIQYF
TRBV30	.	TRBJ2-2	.	TGTGCCTGGATGGGGCCGGGGGAGCTGTTTTTT	CAWMGPGELFF
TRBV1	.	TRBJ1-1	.	TGCGCCAGCAGCCAAGAGGGGCAGACTGAAGCTTTCTTT	CASSQEGQTEAFF
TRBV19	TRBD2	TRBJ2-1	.	TGTGCCAGTAGTAAACAACCGGGACTAGCGGGGGGGCGAGAGCAGTTCTTC	CASSKQPGLAGGREQFF
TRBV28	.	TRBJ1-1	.	TGTGCCAGCAGTTCCTACAGCAGGACCACTGAAGCTTTCTTT	CASSSYSRTTEAFF
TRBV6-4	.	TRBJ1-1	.	TGTGCCAGCAGTTACGGCGGGGGGTTACGGTTGTACACTGAAGCTTTCTTT	CASSYGGGLRLYTEAFF
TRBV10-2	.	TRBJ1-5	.	TGCGCCAGCCGGGAGATCGGAGATAGCAATCAGCCCCAGCATTTT	CASREIGDSNQPQHF
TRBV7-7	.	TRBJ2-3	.	TGTGCCAGCAGCTTATCGGGGGAGGAAACAGATACGCAGTATTTT	CASSLSGEETDTQYF
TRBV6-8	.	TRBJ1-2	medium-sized	TGTGCCAGCAGTTACGAGAGGGGGAGGGGCTACACCTTC	CASSYERGRGYTF
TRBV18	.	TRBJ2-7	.	TGTGCCAGCTCATCCGCGGCCCCAGGGAGCTCCTACGAGCAGTACTTC	CASSSAAPGSSYEQYF
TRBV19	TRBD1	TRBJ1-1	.	TGTGCCAGTAGGGGGACAGTCAACACTGAAGCTTTCTTT	CASRGTVNTEAFF
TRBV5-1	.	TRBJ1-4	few	TGCGCCAGCAGGAGAGGAAGGGGAAATGAAAAACTGTTTTTT	CASRRGRGNEKLFF
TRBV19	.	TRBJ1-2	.	TGTGCCAGTAGTATTCTACCCAACTATGGCTACACCTTC	CASSILPNYGYTF
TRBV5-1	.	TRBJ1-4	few	TGCGCCAGCAGCCCGGCCGGGTTGCCAGCTAATGAAAAACTGTTTTTT	CASSPAGLPANEKLFF